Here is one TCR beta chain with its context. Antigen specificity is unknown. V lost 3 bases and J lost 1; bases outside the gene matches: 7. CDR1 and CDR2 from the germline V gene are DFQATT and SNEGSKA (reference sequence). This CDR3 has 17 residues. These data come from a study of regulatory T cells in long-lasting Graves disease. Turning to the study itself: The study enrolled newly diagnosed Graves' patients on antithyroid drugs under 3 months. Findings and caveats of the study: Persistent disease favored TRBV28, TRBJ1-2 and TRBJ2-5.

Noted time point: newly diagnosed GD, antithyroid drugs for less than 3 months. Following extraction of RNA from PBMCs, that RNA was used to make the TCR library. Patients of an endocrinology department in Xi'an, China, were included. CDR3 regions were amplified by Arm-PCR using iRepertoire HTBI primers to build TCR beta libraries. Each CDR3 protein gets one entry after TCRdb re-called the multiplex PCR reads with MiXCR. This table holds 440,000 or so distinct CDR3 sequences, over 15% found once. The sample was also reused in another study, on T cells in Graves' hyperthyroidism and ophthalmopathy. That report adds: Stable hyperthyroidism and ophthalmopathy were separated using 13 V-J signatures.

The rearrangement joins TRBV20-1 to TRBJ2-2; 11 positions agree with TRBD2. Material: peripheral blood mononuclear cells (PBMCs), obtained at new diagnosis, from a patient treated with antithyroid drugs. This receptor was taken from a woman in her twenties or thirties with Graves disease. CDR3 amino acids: CSASGLAGGRNTGELFF. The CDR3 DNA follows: TGCAGTGCTAGTGGGCTAGCGGGAGGACGGAACACCGGGGAGCTGTTTTTT.